This section outlines one TCR beta chain sequence together with its context. Every patient relapsed after autologous stem cell transplantation, and brentuximab vedotin exposure varied. This sample was taken from a study of PD-1 blockade in classical Hodgkin lymphoma. Method: immunoSEQ multiplex PCR; TCRdb's copy keeps in-frame clones and lacks some. The table has 35,000 to 40,000 clones, about 91% seen once. CDR1 is MNHEY, CDR2 SMNVEV, per germline (reference sequence). Germline trimming cut 4 bases from V and 4 bases from J; bases unmatched to any gene: 9. The CDR3 runs to 15 residues. This receptor was identified in a human donor with classical Hodgkin lymphoma. The chain uses TRBV27 and TRBJ2-7, with 8 bases identical to TRBD1. Sample: peripheral blood mononuclear cells (PBMCs), taken before the second cycle of nivolumab. This chain's CDR3 is CASSSPPGGSYEQYF. The CDR3 DNA sequence: TGTGCCAGCAGTTCCCCGCCAGGGGGCAGTTACGAGCAGTACTTC.